Each of the 21 T cell receptor beta chains below was sequenced from the same sample in a study of blood T cell repertoires in COVID-19. Assay: immunoSEQ multiplex PCR; the TCRdb copy retains only in-frame clones and omits some. The sample shows about 220,000 clones, roughly 85% of them seen only once. The specimen was peripheral blood. These receptors all stem from a woman older than 75 with acute or convalescent COVID-19.

There are a few counts of this clone. The rearrangement uses TRBV30 and TRBJ1-1; TRBD1 is a possible D gene (6 bases). Trimming left V 5 bases short and J 0 bases short, with 10 bases between. From germline, CDR1 is GTSNPN and CDR2 SVGIG (reference sequence). The CDR3 sequence is 13 residues long. CDR3 sequence: CAWGGQMNTEAFF. Here the CDR3 DNA reads TGTGCCTGGGGTGGACAGATGAACACTGAAGCTTTCTTT.

The chain recombines TRBV18 with TRBJ1-5; 9 positions agree with TRBD1. The CDR3 spans 19 residues. With 0 bases clipped from V and 0 bases from J, the junction kept 9 bases outside the gene matches. CDR1 and CDR2 from the germline V gene are KGHSH and LQKENI. The CDR3 nucleotides read TGTGCCAGCTCACCACCGATGGGACAGGGACTGTATAGCAATCAGCCCCAGCATTTT. Amino acid sequence: CASSPPMGQGLYSNQPQHF.

The CDR3 is CASSLLQARDTQYF. The DNA of the CDR3 is TGTGCCAGCAGTTTATTACAGGCAAGAGATACGCAGTATTTT. The chain links TRBV27 to TRBJ2-3, with D maybe TRBD1 (5 bases). This CDR3 has 14 amino acids. Trimming shortened V by 1 base and J by 5 bases, and 10 bases separated the two germline ends. The V gene's germline CDR1 is MNHEY and CDR2 SMNVEV (reference sequence).

The rearrangement joins TRBV18 to TRBJ2-7; 8 positions match TRBD1. CDR3 length equals 15 residues. CDR1 is KGHSH and CDR2 is LQKENI in the germline V gene. J lost 3 bases, V lost 5 bases, and 9 bases had no gene match. CDR3 loop: CASSASGTGHYEQYF. The CDR3 DNA sequence: TGTGCCAGCTCAGCCTCCGGGACAGGCCACTACGAGCAGTACTTC.

The chain carries TRBV6-6 and TRBJ1-2; maybe TRBD1 (5 bases). Germline CDR1 MNHNY, CDR2 SVGAGI (reference sequence). V shed 2 bases and J shed 6 bases, with 10 bases lying between them. This CDR3 is 13 amino acids long. CDR3 region: CASSYGRADGYTF. The CDR3 DNA follows: TGTGCCAGCAGTTACGGCAGGGCCGATGGCTACACCTTC.

The chain recombines TRBV2 with TRBJ1-1; the D gene is possibly TRBD1 (5 bases). V was trimmed by 8 bases and J by 6 bases, leaving 22 bases between them. From germline, CDR1 is SNHLY and CDR2 FYNNEI. This CDR3 comprises 15 residues. DNA of the CDR3: TGTGCCAGCTACGATTACGGGGGTCTGAATGCTGAAGCTTTCTTT. It translates to CASYDYGGLNAEAFF. Drawing the rest from reference TRBV2 and TRBJ1-1, the complete variable domain is EPEVTQTPSHQVTQMGQEVILRCVPISNHLYFYWYRQILGQKVEFLVSFYNNEISEKSEIFDDQFSVERPDGSNFTLKIRSTKLEDSAMYFCASYDYGGLNAEAFFGQGTRLTVV.

The rearrangement joins TRBV2 to TRBJ2-3; 10 positions agree with TRBD2. CDR1 and CDR2 (germline): SNHLY, FYNNEI. V trimming: 5 bases; J trimming: 2 bases; junction bases outside the gene matches: 10. The CDR3 runs to 17 residues. CDR3 amino acids: CASSSRLAGDFTDTQYF. CDR3 nucleotide sequence: TGTGCCAGCAGTAGCCGCCTAGCGGGGGATTTCACAGATACGCAGTATTTT.

The chain joins TRBV19 to TRBJ2-2; 11 positions agree with TRBD1. Germline loops: CDR1 LNHDA, CDR2 SQIVND (reference sequence). V lost 6 bases, J lost 9 bases, and 12 bases stayed unmatched. The CDR3 is 16 amino acids. The CDR3 region is CASSPTRGQGGRELFF. As DNA, the CDR3 is TGTGCCAGTAGCCCAACCAGGGGACAGGGGGGTAGGGAGCTGTTTTTT.

This clone appeared a few times. The chain combines TRBV10-3 with TRBJ1-6; 7 bases are shared with TRBD1. Trimming at V came to 11 bases and at J to 8 bases, leaving 9 bases not matched to a gene. CDR3 length: 13 amino acids. Germline CDR1 ENHRY, CDR2 SYGVKD. CDR3 nucleotide sequence: TGTGCCGTAGAAGGGACAGAAGATTCACCCCTCCACTTT. Amino acids: CAVEGTEDSPLHF.

The chain couples TRBV19 to TRBJ1-1, with D maybe TRBD1 (5 bases). Trimming left V 2 bases short and J 1 base short, with 11 bases between. Germline V gene sequence: CDR1 LNHDA, CDR2 SQIVND (reference sequence). This CDR3 has 15 amino acids. The CDR3 loop is CASSIQGTRNTEAFF. DNA for the CDR3: TGTGCCAGTAGTATACAGGGAACCCGGAACACTGAAGCTTTCTTT.

CDR3 amino acids: CASTPGGEGEQYF. CDR3 nucleotide sequence: TGTGCCAGCACCCCAGGGGGAGAGGGCGAGCAGTACTTC. The chain carries TRBV11-2 and TRBJ2-7; 7 nucleotides match TRBD1. The CDR3 runs 13 residues. Unmatched junction bases numbered 9, after V lost 7 bases and J lost 6 bases. The germline CDR1 and CDR2 sequences are SGHAT and FQNNGV.

The CDR3 sequence: CASSPAGTGYAGGYGYTF. CDR3 sequence (DNA): TGTGCCAGCAGCCCGGCCGGGACAGGGTACGCGGGGGGCTATGGCTACACCTTC. The chain couples TRBV3-1 (or the pseudogene TRBV3-2) to TRBJ1-2, with 9 bases matching TRBD1. The V segment lost 4 bases and the J segment 4 bases; nucleotides outside the gene matches: 16. The CDR3 totals 18 residues. CDR1 is LGHDT, CDR2 YNNKEL, per germline (reference sequence).

This clone was picked up one time. The chain has TRBV5-4 and TRBJ2-3, with D perhaps matching TRBD1 (5 bases). V was shortened by 4 bases and J by 7 bases, with 16 bases between the two germline ends. This CDR3 is built from 14 residues. Germline loops: CDR1 SGHNT, CDR2 YYREEE (reference sequence). CDR3 DNA sequence: TGTGCCAGCAGCCTCGGACACCGCACGAATACGCAGTATTTT. Protein: CASSLGHRTNTQYF.

The table lists this clone with a few counts. J is TRBJ1-3 and V is TRBV5-1; D is possibly TRBD1 (5 bases). Germline CDR1 SGHRS, CDR2 YFSETQ. V gave up 4 bases and J gave up 0 bases, with 11 bases separating them. The CDR3 has 15 amino acids. The CDR3 protein is CASSTDIRSGNTIYF. The CDR3 bases are TGCGCCAGCAGCACGGACATACGCTCTGGAAACACCATATATTTT.

This rearrangement joins TRBV10-3 to TRBJ1-3; a possible D gene is TRBD1 (6 bases). CDR3 size: 12 residues. CDR1 and CDR2 (germline): ENHRY, SYGVKD. V lost 10 bases, J lost 0 bases, and 7 bases lay in between. The CDR3: CATGDSGNTIYF. DNA of the CDR3: TGTGCCACAGGGGACTCTGGAAACACCATATATTTT.

The chain's CDR3 is CASSIGGTAPKTQYF. For the CDR3, the DNA is TGTGCCAGTAGTATAGGGGGGACAGCCCCGAAGACCCAGTACTTC. V gene TRBV19 combines with J gene TRBJ2-5; 7 positions match TRBD1. Germline loops: CDR1 LNHDA, CDR2 SQIVND (reference sequence). The CDR3 loop spans 15 amino acids. J lost 6 bases, V lost 1 base, and 8 bases had no gene match.

The chain has TRBV6-5 and TRBJ1-2, with 8 bases fitting TRBD1. V lost 2 bases to trimming and J lost 12 bases; unmatched junction nucleotides: 14. The length of the CDR3 is 15 residues. Germline CDR1 MNHEY, CDR2 SVGAGI. The CDR3 protein is CASSYARGQGAPHTF. The CDR3 DNA sequence: TGTGCCAGCAGTTACGCCCGCGGGCAGGGGGCGCCTCACACCTTC.

V is TRBV15 and J is TRBJ1-2; TRBD1 might be the D (5 bases). The CDR3 has 15 amino acids. V was trimmed by 2 bases and J by 7 bases, leaving 17 bases between them. The germline CDR1 and CDR2 sequences are LNHNV and YYDKDF (reference sequence). This CDR3 is CATSRFSAGQSGYTF. In nucleotides, the CDR3 is TGTGCCACCAGCAGATTCTCTGCGGGGCAAAGTGGCTACACCTTC.

The V call is TRBV29-1, the J call TRBJ1-1, with a possible D match to TRBD1 (5 bases). This CDR3 contains 15 residues. V gave up 7 bases and J gave up 4 bases, with 22 bases separating them. Per the germline V gene, CDR1 is SQVTM and CDR2 is ANQGSEA. CDR3 in amino acids: CSAAQDGRGFTEAFF. The CDR3 DNA follows: TGCAGCGCCGCACAGGACGGCCGGGGGTTCACTGAAGCTTTCTTT.

The chain couples TRBV2 to TRBJ2-3; D might be TRBD1 (6 bases). Per germline, CDR1 SNHLY and CDR2 FYNNEI. V was cut by 10 bases and J by 7 bases, with 15 bases left in between. The CDR3 has 12 residues. The chain's CDR3 is CATKPTGNTQYF. CDR3 sequence (DNA): TGTGCCACAAAGCCGACAGGAAATACGCAGTATTTT.

There are a few counts of this clone. This chain links TRBV3-1 (or the pseudogene TRBV3-2) with TRBJ1-6; D remains ambiguous. Trimming removed 4 bases at V and 9 bases at J, with 10 bases between. CDR1 is LGHDT, CDR2 YNNKEL, per germline (reference sequence). CDR3 length: 13 residues. The chain's CDR3 is CASSPYPGSPLHF. Written as DNA, the CDR3 is TGTGCCAGCAGCCCCTATCCAGGTTCACCCCTCCACTTT.